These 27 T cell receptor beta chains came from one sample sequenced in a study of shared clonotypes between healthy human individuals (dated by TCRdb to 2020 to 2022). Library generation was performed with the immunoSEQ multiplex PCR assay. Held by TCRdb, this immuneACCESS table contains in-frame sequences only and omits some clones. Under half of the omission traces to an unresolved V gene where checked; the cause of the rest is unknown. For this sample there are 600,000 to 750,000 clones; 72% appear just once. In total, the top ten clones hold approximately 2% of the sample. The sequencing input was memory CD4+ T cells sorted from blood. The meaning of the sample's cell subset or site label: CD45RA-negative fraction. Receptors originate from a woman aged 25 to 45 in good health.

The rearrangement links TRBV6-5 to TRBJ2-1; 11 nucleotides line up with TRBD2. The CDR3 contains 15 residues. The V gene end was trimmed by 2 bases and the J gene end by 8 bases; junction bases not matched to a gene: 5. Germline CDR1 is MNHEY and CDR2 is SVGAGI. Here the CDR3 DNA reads TGTGCCAGCAGTTACGGCGTACTAGCGGGGGATGAGCAGTTCTTC. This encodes CASSYGVLAGDEQFF.

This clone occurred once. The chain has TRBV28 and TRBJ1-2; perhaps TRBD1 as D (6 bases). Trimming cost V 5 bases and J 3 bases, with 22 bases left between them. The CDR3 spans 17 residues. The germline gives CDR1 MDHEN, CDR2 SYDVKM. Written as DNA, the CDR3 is TGTGCCAGCAGTCCGCCGGACAGATACTCCGAGGACTATGGCTACACCTTC. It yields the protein CASSPPDRYSEDYGYTF.

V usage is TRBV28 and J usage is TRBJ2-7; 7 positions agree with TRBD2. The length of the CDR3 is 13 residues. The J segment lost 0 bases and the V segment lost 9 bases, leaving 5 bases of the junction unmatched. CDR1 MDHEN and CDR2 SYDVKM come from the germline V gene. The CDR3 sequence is CASWDYSSYEQYF. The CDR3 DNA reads TGTGCCAGTTGGGACTATAGCTCCTACGAGCAGTACTTC.

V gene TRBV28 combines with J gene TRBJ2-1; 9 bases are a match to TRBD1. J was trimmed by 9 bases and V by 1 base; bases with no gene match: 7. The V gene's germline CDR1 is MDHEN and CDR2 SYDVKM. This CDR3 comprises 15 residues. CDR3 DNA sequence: TGTGCCAGCAGTTTATCGGACAGGGGATTCACTGAGCAGTTCTTC. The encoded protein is CASSLSDRGFTEQFF. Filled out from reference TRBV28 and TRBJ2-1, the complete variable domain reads DVKVTQSSRYLVKRTGEKVFLECVQDMDHENMFWYRQDPGLGLRLIYFSYDVKMKEKGDIPEGYSVSREKKERFSLILESASTNQTSMYLCASSLSDRGFTEQFFGPGTRLTVL.

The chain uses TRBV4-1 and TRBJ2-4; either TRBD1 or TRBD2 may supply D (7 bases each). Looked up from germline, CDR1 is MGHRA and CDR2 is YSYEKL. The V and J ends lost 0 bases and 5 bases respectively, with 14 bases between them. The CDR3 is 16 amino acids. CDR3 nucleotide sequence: TGCGCCAGCAGCCAAGAGGGAGGGGGCATTCAAAACATTCAGTACTTC. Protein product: CASSQEGGGIQNIQYF.

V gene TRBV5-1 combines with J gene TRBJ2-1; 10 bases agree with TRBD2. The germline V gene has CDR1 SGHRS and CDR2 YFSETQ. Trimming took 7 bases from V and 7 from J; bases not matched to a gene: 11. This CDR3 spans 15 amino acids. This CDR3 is CASRSLAGDGNEQFF. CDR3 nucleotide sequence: TGCGCCAGCCGGTCTCTAGCGGGAGACGGAAATGAGCAGTTCTTC. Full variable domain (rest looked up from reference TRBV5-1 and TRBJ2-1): KAGVTQTPRYLIKTRGQQVTLSCSPISGHRSVSWYQQTPGQGLQFLFEYFSETQRNKGNFPGRFSGRQFSNSRSEMNVSTLELGDSALYLCASRSLAGDGNEQFFGPGTRLTVL.

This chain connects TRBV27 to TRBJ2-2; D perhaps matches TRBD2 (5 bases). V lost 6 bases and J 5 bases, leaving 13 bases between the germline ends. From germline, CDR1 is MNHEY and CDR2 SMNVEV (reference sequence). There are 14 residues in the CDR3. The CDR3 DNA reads TGTGCCAGCAGGCCGGACTGGAGTACCGGGGAGCTGTTTTTT. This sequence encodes CASRPDWSTGELFF.

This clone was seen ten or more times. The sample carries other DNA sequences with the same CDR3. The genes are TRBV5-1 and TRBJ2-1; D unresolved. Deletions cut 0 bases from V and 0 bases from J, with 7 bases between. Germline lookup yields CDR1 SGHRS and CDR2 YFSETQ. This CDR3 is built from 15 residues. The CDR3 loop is CASSLATSSYNEQFF. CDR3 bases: TGCGCCAGCAGCTTGGCCACGAGCTCCTACAATGAGCAGTTCTTC.

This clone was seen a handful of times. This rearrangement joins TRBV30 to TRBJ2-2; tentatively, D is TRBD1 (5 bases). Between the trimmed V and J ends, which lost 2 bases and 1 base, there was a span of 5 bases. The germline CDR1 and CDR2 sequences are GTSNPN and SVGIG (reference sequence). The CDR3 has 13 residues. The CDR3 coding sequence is TGTGCCTGGAGTAGGGGGAACACCGGGGAGCTGTTTTTT. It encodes CAWSRGNTGELFF.

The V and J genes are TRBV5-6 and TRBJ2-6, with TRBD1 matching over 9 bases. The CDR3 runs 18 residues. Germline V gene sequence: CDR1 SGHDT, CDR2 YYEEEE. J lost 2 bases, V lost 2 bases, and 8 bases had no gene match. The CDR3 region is CASSFSGTGTTGANVLTF. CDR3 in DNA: TGTGCCAGCAGCTTCTCCGGGACAGGGACGACTGGGGCCAACGTCCTGACTTTC.

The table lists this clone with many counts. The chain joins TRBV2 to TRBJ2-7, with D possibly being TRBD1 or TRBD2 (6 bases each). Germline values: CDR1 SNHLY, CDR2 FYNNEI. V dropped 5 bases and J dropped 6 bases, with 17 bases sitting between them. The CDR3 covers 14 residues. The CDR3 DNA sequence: TGTGCCAGCAGTTACGCCCGGGGGCGTCTCGAGCAGTACTTC. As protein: CASSYARGRLEQYF.

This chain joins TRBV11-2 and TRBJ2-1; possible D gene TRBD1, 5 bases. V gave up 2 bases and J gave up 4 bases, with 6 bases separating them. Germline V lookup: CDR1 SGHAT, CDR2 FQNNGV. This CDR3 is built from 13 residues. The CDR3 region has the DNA TGTGCCAGCAGCTTAACAGGATACAATGAGCAGTTCTTC. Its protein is CASSLTGYNEQFF.

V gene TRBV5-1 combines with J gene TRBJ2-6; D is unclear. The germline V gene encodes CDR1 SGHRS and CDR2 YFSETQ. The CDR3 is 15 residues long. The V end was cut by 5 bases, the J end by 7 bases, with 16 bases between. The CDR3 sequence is CASSVQYNAANVLTF. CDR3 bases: TGCGCCAGCAGTGTACAATACAACGCCGCCAACGTCCTGACTTTC.

This CDR3 reads CSARVSETQYF. The CDR3 region has the DNA TGCAGTGCTAGAGTATCAGAGACCCAGTACTTC. V gene TRBV20-1 combines with J gene TRBJ2-5; D call uncertain. This CDR3 comprises 11 residues. Germline V CDR1 and CDR2: DFQATT, SNEGSKA (reference sequence). The ends were cut back, 1 base at V and 4 bases at J, with 4 bases in the middle.

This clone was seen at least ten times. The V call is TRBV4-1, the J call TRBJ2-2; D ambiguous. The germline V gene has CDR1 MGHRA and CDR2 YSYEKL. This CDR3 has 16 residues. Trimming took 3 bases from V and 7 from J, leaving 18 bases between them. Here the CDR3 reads CASSHRMVGLSGELFF. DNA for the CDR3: TGCGCCAGCAGCCACCGGATGGTAGGGTTGAGCGGGGAGCTGTTTTTT.

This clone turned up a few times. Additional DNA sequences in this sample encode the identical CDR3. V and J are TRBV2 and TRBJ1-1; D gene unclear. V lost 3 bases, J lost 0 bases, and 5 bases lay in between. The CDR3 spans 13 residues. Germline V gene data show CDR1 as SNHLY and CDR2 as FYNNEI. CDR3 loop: CASSDRLNTEAFF. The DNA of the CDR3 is TGTGCCAGCAGTGACCGACTGAACACTGAAGCTTTCTTT.

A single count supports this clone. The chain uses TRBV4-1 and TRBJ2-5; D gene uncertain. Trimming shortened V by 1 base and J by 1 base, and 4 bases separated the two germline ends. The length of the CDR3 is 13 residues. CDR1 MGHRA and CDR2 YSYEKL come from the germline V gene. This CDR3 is CASSQGFQETQYF. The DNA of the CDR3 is TGCGCCAGCAGCCAAGGCTTCCAAGAGACCCAGTACTTC.

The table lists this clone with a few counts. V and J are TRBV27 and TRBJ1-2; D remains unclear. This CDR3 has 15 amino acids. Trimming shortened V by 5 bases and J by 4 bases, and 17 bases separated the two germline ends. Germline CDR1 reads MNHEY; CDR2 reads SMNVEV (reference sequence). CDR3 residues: CASSLKGLGPYGYTF. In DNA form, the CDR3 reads TGTGCCAGCAGTCTCAAGGGCCTGGGCCCCTATGGCTACACCTTC.

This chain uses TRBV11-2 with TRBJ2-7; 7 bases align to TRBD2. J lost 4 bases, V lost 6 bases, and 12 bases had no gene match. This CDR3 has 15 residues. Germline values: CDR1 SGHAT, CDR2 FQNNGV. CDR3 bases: TGTGCCAGCAGTACAGTTCGGGAGGTGGGTTACGAGCAGTACTTC. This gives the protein CASSTVREVGYEQYF. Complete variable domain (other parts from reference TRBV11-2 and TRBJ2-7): EAGVAQSPRYKIIEKRQSVAFWCNPISGHATLYWYQQILGQGPKLLIQFQNNGVVDDSQLPKDRFSAERLKGVDSTLKIQPAKLEDSAVYLCASSTVREVGYEQYFGPGTRLTVT.

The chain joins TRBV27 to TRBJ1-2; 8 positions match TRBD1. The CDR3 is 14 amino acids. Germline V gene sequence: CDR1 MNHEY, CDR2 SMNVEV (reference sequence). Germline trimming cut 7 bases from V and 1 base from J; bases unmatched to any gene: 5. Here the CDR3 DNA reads TGTGCCAGCACCCGAACAGGGGGTAACTATGGCTACACCTTC. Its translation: CASTRTGGNYGYTF.

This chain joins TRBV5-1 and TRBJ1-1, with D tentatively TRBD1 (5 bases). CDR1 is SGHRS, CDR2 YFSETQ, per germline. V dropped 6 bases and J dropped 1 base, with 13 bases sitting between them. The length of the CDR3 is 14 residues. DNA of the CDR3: TGCGCCAGCACTACTAATGACAGGAACACTGAAGCTTTCTTT. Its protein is CASTTNDRNTEAFF.

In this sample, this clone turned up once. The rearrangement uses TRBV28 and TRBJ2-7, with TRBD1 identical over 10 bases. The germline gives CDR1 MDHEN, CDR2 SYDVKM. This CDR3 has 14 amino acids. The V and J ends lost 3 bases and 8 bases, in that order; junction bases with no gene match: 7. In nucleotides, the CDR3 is TGTGCCAGCAGTTTTGACAGGGGGCATCCCCAGCAGTACTTC. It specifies CASSFDRGHPQQYF. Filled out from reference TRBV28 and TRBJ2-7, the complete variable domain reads DVKVTQSSRYLVKRTGEKVFLECVQDMDHENMFWYRQDPGLGLRLIYFSYDVKMKEKGDIPEGYSVSREKKERFSLILESASTNQTSMYLCASSFDRGHPQQYFGPGTRLTVT.

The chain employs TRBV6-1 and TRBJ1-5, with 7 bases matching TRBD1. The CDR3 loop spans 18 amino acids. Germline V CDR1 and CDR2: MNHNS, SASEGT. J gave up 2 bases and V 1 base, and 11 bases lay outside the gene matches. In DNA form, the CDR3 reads TGTGCCAGCAGTGAAGGGGTCCCCGGGACAGCCCGCAATCAGCCCCAGCATTTT. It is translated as CASSEGVPGTARNQPQHF.

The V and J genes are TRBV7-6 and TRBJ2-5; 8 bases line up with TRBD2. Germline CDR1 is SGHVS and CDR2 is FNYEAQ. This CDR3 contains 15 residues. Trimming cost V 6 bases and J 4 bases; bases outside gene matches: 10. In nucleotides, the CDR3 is TGTGCCAGCAGACCCTCCGCGGGAGGAGGAGAGACCCAGTACTTC. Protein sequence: CASRPSAGGGETQYF.

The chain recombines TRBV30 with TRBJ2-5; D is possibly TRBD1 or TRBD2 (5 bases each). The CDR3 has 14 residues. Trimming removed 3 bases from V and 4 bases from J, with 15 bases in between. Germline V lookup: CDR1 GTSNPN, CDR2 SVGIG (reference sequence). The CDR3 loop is CAWSPFGAGETQYF. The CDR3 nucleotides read TGTGCCTGGAGCCCCTTCGGGGCGGGAGAGACCCAGTACTTC. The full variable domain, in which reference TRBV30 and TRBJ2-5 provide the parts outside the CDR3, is SQTIHQWPATLVQPVGSPLSLECTVEGTSNPNLYWYRQAAGRGLQLLFYSVGIGQISSEVPQNLSASRPQDRQFILSSKKLLLSDSGFYLCAWSPFGAGETQYFGPGTRLLVL.

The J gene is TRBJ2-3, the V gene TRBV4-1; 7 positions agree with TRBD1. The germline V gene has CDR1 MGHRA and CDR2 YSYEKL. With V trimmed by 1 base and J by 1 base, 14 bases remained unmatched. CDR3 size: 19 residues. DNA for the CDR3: TGCGCCAGCAGCCAAGGTGTTCGAAGGGGGCGGTCGCGCACAGATACGCAGTATTTT. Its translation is CASSQGVRRGRSRTDTQYF.

The CDR3 protein is CASSLLTSTGELFF. The CDR3, as DNA: TGTGCCAGCAGCTTATTGACCAGCACCGGGGAGCTGTTTTTT. The V and J genes are TRBV11-2 and TRBJ2-2; D is undetermined. Germline V gene data show CDR1 as SGHAT and CDR2 as FQNNGV. Deletions cut 2 bases from V and 4 bases from J, with 8 bases between. The CDR3 runs 14 residues.